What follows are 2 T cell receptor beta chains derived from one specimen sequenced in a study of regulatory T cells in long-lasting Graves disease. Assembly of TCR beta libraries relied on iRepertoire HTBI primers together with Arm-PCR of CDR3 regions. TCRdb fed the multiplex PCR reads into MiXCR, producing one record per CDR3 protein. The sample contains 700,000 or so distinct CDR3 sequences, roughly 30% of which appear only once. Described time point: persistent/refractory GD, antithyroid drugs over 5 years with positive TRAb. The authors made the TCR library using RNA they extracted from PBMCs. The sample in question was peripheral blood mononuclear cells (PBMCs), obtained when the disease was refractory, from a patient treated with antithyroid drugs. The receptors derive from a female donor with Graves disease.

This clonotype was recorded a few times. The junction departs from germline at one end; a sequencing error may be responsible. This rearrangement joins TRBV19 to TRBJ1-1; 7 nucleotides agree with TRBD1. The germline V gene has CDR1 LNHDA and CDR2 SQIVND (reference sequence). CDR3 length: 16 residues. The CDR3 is CANSPSAGTAYTEAFF. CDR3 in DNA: TGTGCCAATAGTCCCTCAGCCGGGACAGCCTACACTGAAGCTTTCTTT.

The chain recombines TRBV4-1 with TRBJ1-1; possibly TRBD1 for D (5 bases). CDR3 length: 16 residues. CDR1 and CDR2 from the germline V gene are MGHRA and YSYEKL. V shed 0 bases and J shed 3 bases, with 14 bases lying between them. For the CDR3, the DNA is TGCGCCAGCAGCCAAGAAAAGAAAGGGACCGACACTGAAGCTTTCTTT. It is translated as CASSQEKKGTDTEAFF.